This T cell receptor beta chain came from a study of OX40 agonist ivuxolimab in advanced cancers. General study results and limits: By week 6 at 0.1 to 3.0 mg/kg, blood CD4+ and CD8+ T cells had expanded clonally.

Profiled with immunoSEQ multiplex PCR; TCRdb holds only in-frame clones, not every one. Altogether 53,000 or so clones are present, approximately 84% being singletons, with the ten largest covering 10% to 15%. CDR3 length equals 13 residues. CDR1 MNHNS and CDR2 SASEGT come from the germline V gene. About this clone: Its antigen is unidentified. A read error may produce the germline difference seen at one junction end.

Sequences were derived from CD4+ or CD8+ T cells sorted from blood, sampled in a trial of the OX40 agonist ivuxolimab. This TCR derives from an adult with an advanced solid tumor such as melanoma, head and neck, liver or kidney cancer. The chain employs TRBV6-1 and TRBJ2-7; D might be TRBD2 (5 bases). The CDR3 region has the DNA TGTGCCAGCACGACTACCGATTCCTACGGGCAGTACTTC. Residues: CASTTTDSYGQYF.